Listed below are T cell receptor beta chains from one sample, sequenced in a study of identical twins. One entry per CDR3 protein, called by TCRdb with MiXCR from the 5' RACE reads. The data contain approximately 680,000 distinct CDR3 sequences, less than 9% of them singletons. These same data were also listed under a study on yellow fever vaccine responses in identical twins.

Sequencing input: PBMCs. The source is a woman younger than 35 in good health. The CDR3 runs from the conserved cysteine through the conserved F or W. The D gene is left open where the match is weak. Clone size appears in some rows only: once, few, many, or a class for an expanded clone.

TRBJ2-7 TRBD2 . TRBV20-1 TGCAGTGCTAGACTAGCGGTAACAAACGAGCAGTACTTC CSARLAVTNEQYF
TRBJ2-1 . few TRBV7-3 TGTGCCAGCAGCCCCATCCCAGTCCTAGCGTACAATGAGCAGTTCTTC CASSPIPVLAYNEQFF
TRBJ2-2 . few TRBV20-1 TGCAGTGCCCGCCGTGGAACCGTCGGGGAGCTGTTTTTT CSARRGTVGELFF
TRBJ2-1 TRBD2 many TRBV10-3 TGTGCCACAAGGACTAGCGGGAGGGTACCCACCGATGAGCAGTTCTTC CATRTSGRVPTDEQFF
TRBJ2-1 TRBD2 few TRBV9 TGTGCCAGCAGCGTAGGAAGCGGGGCCTACAATGAGCAGTTCTTC CASSVGSGAYNEQFF
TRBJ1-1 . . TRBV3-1 TGTGCCAGCAGCCAAGGTTCTGCGGTGGCGTCAGCTTTCTTT CASSQGSAVASAFF
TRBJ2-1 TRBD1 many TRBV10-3 TGTGCCATCAGTGCGGCGACAGGGGACTACAATGAGCAGTTCTTC CAISAATGDYNEQFF
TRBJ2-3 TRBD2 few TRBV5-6 TGTGCCAGCAGCATTAGCGGGAGGGTCAGGGATACGCAGTATTTT CASSISGRVRDTQYF
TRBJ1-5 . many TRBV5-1 TGCGCCAGCAGCCCCCGGGGCGGGGTAAATCAGCCCCAGCATTTT CASSPRGGVNQPQHF
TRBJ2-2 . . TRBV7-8 TGTGCCAGCAGCTTACAGCGCGGGGATAACACCGGGGAGCTGTTTTTT CASSLQRGDNTGELFF
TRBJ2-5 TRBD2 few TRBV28 TGTGCCAGCATCTCCCCACGCGGGCTAGCGGCCACCCAGTACTTC CASISPRGLAATQYF
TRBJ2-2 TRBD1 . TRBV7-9 TGTGCCAGCAGCTCAAACACAGGGGCTAGGAACACCGGGGAGCTGTTTTTT CASSSNTGARNTGELFF
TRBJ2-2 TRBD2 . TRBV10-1 TGCGCCAGCAGTGGCGGGAGTATCACCGGGGAGCTGTTTTTT CASSGGSITGELFF
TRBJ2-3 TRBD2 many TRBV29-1 TGCAGCGTTGAAGGGAAGACTAGCGGGGGCATGGATACGCAGTATTTT CSVEGKTSGGMDTQYF
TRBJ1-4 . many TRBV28 TGTGCCAGCAGTATCCGGGACACTAGGGAAAAACTGTTTTTT CASSIRDTREKLFF
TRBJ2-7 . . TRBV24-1 TGTGCCACCAGTGATTTAGTTGAGCAGTACTTC CATSDLVEQYF
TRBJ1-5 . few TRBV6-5 TGTGCCAGCAGTTACTCGGGGTCTGGCGGCAGCAATCAGCCCCAGCATTTT CASSYSGSGGSNQPQHF